Shown below are 14 T cell receptor beta chains from a single sample sequenced in a study of blood T cell repertoires in COVID-19. Clones were sequenced by immunoSEQ multiplex PCR, and TCRdb holds only the in-frame ones, with some missing. In the table there are fewer than 150,000 clones, 75% to 90% of which are singletons. Sample: peripheral blood. All receptors come from a woman aged 70-85 years with acute or convalescent COVID-19.

This sequence joins TRBV3-1 (or the pseudogene TRBV3-2) and TRBJ1-1, with a possible D match to TRBD1 (5 bases). V lost 4 bases, J lost 5 bases, and 14 bases lay in between. CDR1 is LGHDT and CDR2 is YNNKEL in the germline V gene (reference sequence). The CDR3 covers 14 residues. The CDR3 bases are TGTGCCAGCAGCCTCCGGGGGTGGGGGACTGAAGCTTTCTTT. As protein: CASSLRGWGTEAFF.

The chain has TRBV2 and TRBJ2-5; 8 bases fit TRBD2. The CDR3 is 14 amino acids. CDR1 SNHLY and CDR2 FYNNEI come from the germline V gene. V lost 5 bases, J lost 4 bases, and 6 bases stayed unmatched. In DNA, the CDR3 is TGTGCCAGCAGTCGCATAGCGGGACTAGAGACCCAGTACTTC. Its protein product is CASSRIAGLETQYF. Full variable domain (missing parts from reference TRBV2 and TRBJ2-5): EPEVTQTPSHQVTQMGQEVILRCVPISNHLYFYWYRQILGQKVEFLVSFYNNEISEKSEIFDDQFSVERPDGSNFTLKIRSTKLEDSAMYFCASSRIAGLETQYFGPGTRLLVL.

V usage is TRBV2 and J usage is TRBJ1-6, with 7 bases matching TRBD1. The V segment lost 9 bases and the J segment 7 bases; nucleotides outside the gene matches: 6. The CDR3 extends over 13 amino acids. CDR1 and CDR2 (germline): SNHLY, FYNNEI. The CDR3 loop reads CASRDSNNSPLHF. The CDR3, as DNA: TGTGCCAGTCGGGACAGTAACAATTCACCCCTCCACTTT.

V gene TRBV12-5 combines with J gene TRBJ1-4, with a tentative D call TRBD1 (5 bases). The CDR3 is made up of 15 amino acids. Germline-derived CDR1 and CDR2 are LGHNT and FRNRAP. V lost 4 bases and J lost 8, with 17 bases in between. CDR3 sequence: CASGYPEGRVEKLFF. CDR3 coding DNA: TGTGCTAGTGGTTACCCAGAGGGGAGGGTGGAAAAACTGTTTTTT.

This chain joins TRBV14 and TRBJ2-5; 7 nucleotides align to TRBD2. Trimming took 1 base from V and 10 from J; bases not matched to a gene: 9. There are 14 residues in the CDR3. Per the germline V gene, CDR1 is SGHDN and CDR2 is FVKESK. CDR3 amino acids: CASSQGLAASSQYF. The CDR3 DNA is TGTGCCAGCAGCCAAGGACTAGCCGCCTCCAGCCAGTACTTC.

A few counts support this clone. The genes are TRBV19 and TRBJ1-1, with D tentatively TRBD1 (6 bases). V lost 4 bases and J 0 bases, leaving 15 bases between the germline ends. Germline V gene lookup returns CDR1 LNHDA and CDR2 SQIVND (reference sequence). This CDR3 is built from 16 residues. The CDR3 is CASSTTGFNVNTEAFF. CDR3 DNA sequence: TGTGCCAGTAGTACCACAGGGTTTAACGTGAACACTGAAGCTTTCTTT.

This clone was found once. The chain uses TRBV2 and TRBJ1-1, with unresolved D. From germline, CDR1 is SNHLY and CDR2 FYNNEI. The CDR3 is 14 residues long. The germline V and J ends were trimmed by 6 bases and 2 bases, with 13 bases remaining between them. Written as DNA, the CDR3 is TGTGCCAGCAGCGAGTTGGCGGGAAACACTGAAGCTTTCTTT. This gives the protein CASSELAGNTEAFF.

The chain joins TRBV25-1 to TRBJ1-4; possible D gene TRBD1, 6 bases. V was shortened by 2 bases and J by 11 bases, with 12 bases between the two germline ends. This CDR3 is built from 13 residues. Germline lookup yields CDR1 MGHDK and CDR2 SYGVNS. The CDR3 region has the DNA TGTGCCAGCAGTGAACCGGGACAAAGGAAACTGTTTTTT. Translating gives CASSEPGQRKLFF. The full variable domain, its missing parts supplied by reference TRBV25-1 and TRBJ1-4, is EADIYQTPRYLVIGTGKKITLECSQTMGHDKMYWYQQDPGMELHLIHYSYGVNSTEKGDLSSESTVSRIRTEHFPLTLESARPSHTSQYLCASSEPGQRKLFFGSGTQLSVL.

The gene calls are TRBV19 and TRBJ1-1; tentatively, D is TRBD1 (6 bases). With 7 bases removed from V and 4 bases from J, the gap between germline ends came to 19 bases. Germline assignment: CDR1 LNHDA and CDR2 SQIVND (reference sequence). The CDR3 contains 15 residues. The CDR3 DNA sequence: TGTGCCAGTACCACCGCGGGGGGGGCGGGCACTGAAGCTTTCTTT. It yields the protein CASTTAGGAGTEAFF. Full variable domain (missing parts from reference TRBV19 and TRBJ1-1): DGGITQSPKYLFRKEGQNVTLSCEQNLNHDAMYWYRQDPGQGLRLIYYSQIVNDFQKGDIAEGYSVSREKKESFPLTVTSAQKNPTAFYLCASTTAGGAGTEAFFGQGTRLTVV.

The gene calls are TRBV5-1 and TRBJ1-1, with 7 bases lining up with TRBD1. Losses at the gene ends were 0 bases for V and 3 bases for J; bases not matched to a gene: 5. Germline CDR1 is SGHRS and CDR2 is YFSETQ. The CDR3 sequence is 15 residues long. CDR3 in DNA: TGCGCCAGCAGCTTGGCGGGACAGACGGACACTGAAGCTTTCTTT. As protein: CASSLAGQTDTEAFF.

The chain carries TRBV5-1 and TRBJ1-1, with D possibly being TRBD1 (6 bases). The CDR3 totals 14 residues. Germline loops: CDR1 SGHRS, CDR2 YFSETQ. Trimming took off 6 bases at V and 4 bases at J, with 16 bases between the two ends. CDR3 residues: CASTLPGQGTEAFF. CDR3 nucleotide sequence: TGCGCCAGCACCCTCCCGGGACAAGGCACTGAAGCTTTCTTT.

The chain carries TRBV11-2 and TRBJ2-5, with 9 positions matching TRBD1. The germline gives CDR1 SGHAT, CDR2 FQNNGV. The length of the CDR3 is 14 residues. Unmatched junction bases numbered 3, after V lost 5 bases and J lost 2 bases. The CDR3 bases are TGTGCCAGCAGCAGAGGACAGGGGCAAGAGACCCAGTACTTC. It specifies CASSRGQGQETQYF.

This rearrangement joins TRBV27 to TRBJ1-4; 8 bases are a match to TRBD1. Germline V gene lookup returns CDR1 MNHEY and CDR2 SMNVEV (reference sequence). The CDR3 runs 15 residues. Germline trimming cut 3 bases from V and 7 bases from J; bases unmatched to any gene: 7. As DNA, the CDR3 is TGTGCCAGCAGTTTGAACAGGGGGAGTATTGAAAAACTGTTTTTT. Protein sequence: CASSLNRGSIEKLFF.

CDR3 protein: CASSQEGRFYGYTF. CDR3 bases: TGCGCCAGCAGCCAAGAGGGGCGTTTCTATGGCTACACCTTC. The gene calls are TRBV4-1 and TRBJ1-2; a weak D match, TRBD1 (5 bases). V was clipped by 0 bases and J by 4 bases, with 9 bases between them. CDR3 length: 14 residues. Germline CDR1 MGHRA, CDR2 YSYEKL.